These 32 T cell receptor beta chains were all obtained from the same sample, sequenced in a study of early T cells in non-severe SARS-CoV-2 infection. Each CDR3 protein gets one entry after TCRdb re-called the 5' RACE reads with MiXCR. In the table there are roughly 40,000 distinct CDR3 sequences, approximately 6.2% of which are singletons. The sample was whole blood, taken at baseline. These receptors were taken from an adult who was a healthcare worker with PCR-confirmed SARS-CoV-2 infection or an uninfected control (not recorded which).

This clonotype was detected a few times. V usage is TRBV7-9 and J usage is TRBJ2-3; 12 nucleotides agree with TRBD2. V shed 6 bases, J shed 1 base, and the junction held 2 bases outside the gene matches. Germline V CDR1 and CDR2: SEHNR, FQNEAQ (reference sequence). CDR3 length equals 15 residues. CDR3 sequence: CASSRTSGGTDTQYF. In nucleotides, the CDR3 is TGTGCCAGCAGTCGGACTAGCGGGGGCACAGATACGCAGTATTTT.

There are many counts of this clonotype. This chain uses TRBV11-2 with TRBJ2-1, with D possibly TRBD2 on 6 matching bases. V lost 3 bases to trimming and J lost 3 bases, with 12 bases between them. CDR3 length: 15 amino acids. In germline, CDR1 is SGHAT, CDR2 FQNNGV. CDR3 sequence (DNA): TGTGCCAGCAGCTTGTCGGGGGATTACTACAATGAGCAGTTCTTC. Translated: CASSLSGDYYNEQFF.

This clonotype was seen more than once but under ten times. The DNA of the CDR3 is TGTGCCAGCAGTTTACGGACAGGGAAGGCCTACGAGCAGTACTTC. This sequence encodes CASSLRTGKAYEQYF. This chain links TRBV27 with TRBJ2-7; 8 nucleotides agree with TRBD1. Losses at the gene ends were 2 bases for V and 2 bases for J; bases not matched to a gene: 5. The germline CDR1 and CDR2 sequences are MNHEY and SMNVEV (reference sequence). This CDR3 contains 15 residues.

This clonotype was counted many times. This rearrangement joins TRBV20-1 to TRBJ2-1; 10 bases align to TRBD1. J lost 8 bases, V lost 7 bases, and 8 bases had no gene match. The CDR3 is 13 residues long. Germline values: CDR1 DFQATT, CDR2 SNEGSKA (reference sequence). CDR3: CSVPDRGWDEQFF. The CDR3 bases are TGCAGTGTCCCGGACAGGGGGTGGGATGAGCAGTTCTTC.

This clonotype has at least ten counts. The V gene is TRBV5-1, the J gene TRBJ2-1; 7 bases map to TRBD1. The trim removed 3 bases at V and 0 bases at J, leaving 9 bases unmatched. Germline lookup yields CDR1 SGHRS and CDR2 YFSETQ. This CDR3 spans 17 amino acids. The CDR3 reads CASSSTGTVSSYNEQFF. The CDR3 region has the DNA TGCGCCAGCAGCTCTACCGGGACAGTTAGCTCCTACAATGAGCAGTTCTTC.

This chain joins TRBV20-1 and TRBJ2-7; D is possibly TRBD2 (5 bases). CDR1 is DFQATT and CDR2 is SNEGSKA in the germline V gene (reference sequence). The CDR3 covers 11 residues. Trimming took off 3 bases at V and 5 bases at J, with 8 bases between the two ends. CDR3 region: CSARRVHEQYF. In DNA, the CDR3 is TGCAGTGCTAGGAGGGTCCACGAGCAGTACTTC.

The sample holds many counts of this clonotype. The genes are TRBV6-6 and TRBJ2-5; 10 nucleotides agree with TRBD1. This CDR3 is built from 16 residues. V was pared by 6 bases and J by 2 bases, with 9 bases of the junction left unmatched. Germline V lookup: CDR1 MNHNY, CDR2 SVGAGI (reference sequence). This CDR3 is CASSSSGTGDQETQYF. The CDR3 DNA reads TGTGCCAGCAGCTCTTCCGGGACAGGGGATCAAGAGACCCAGTACTTC.

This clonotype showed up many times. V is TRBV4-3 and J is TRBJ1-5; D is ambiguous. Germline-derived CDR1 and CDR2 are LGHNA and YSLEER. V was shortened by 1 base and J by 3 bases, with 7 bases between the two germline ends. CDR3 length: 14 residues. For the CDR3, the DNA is TGCGCCAGCAGCCAAGGAAGTTCCAATCAGCCCCAGCATTTT. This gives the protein CASSQGSSNQPQHF.

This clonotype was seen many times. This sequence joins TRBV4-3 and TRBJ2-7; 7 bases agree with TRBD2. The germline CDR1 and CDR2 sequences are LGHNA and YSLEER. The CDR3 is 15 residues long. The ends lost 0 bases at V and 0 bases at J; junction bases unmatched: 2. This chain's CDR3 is CASSQELATSYEQYF. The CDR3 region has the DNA TGCGCCAGCAGCCAAGAACTAGCGACCTCCTACGAGCAGTACTTC.

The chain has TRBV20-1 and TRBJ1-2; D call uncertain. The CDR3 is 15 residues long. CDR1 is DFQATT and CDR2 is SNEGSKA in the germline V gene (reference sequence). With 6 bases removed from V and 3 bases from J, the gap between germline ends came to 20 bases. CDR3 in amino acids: CSATRVGPAHYGYTF. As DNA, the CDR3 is TGCAGTGCCACTCGTGTCGGTCCCGCACACTATGGCTACACCTTC.

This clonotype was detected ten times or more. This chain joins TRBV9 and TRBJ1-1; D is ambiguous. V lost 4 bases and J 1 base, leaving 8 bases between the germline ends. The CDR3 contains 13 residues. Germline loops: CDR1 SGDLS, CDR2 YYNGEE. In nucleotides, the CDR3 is TGTGCCAGCAGCTTAGACGGGAACACTGAAGCTTTCTTT. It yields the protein CASSLDGNTEAFF.

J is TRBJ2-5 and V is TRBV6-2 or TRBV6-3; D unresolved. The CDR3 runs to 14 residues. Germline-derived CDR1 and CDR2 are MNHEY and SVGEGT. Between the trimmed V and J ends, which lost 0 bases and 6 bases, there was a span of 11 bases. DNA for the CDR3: TGTGCCAGCAGTTACTCGAGGATCAGGAAGACCCAGTACTTC. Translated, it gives CASSYSRIRKTQYF.

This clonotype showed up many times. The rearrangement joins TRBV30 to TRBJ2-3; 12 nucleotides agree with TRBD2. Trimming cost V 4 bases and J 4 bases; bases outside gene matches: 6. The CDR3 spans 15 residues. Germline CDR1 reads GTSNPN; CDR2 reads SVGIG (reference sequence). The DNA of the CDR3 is TGTGCCTGGACTAGCGGGGGGGCAGGCGCAGATACGCAGTATTTT. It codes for CAWTSGGAGADTQYF.

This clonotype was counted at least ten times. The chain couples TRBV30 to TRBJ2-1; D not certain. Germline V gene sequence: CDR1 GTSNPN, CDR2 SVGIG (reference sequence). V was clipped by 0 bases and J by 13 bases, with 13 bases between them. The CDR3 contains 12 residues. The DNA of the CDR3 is TGTGCCTGGAGTGTGGGCGGCACCACCCAGTTCTTC. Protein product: CAWSVGGTTQFF.

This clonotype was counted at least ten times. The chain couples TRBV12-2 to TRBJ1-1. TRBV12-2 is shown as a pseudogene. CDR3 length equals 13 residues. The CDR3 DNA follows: TGTGCAAGTCGCTTAGAAGTTAACACTGAAGCTTTCTTT. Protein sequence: CASRLEVNTEAFF.

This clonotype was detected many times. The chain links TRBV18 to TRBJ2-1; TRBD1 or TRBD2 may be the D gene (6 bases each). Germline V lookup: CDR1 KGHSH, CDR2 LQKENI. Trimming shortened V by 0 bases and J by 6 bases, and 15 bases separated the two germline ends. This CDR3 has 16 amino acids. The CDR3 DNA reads TGTGCCAGCTCACCACCGGAGGGACAAACGAGCAATGAGCAGTTCTTC. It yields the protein CASSPPEGQTSNEQFF.

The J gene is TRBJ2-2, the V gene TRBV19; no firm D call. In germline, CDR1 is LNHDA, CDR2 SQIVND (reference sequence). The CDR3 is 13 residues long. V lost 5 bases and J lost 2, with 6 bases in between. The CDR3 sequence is CASSDTNTGELFF. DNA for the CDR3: TGTGCCAGTAGTGATACCAACACCGGGGAGCTGTTTTTT.

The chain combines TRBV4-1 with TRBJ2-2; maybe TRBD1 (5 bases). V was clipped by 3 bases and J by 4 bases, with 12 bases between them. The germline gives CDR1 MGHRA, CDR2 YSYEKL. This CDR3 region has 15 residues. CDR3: CASSQGPFGTGELFF. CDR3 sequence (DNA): TGCGCCAGCAGCCAGGGGCCGTTTGGCACCGGGGAGCTGTTTTTT.

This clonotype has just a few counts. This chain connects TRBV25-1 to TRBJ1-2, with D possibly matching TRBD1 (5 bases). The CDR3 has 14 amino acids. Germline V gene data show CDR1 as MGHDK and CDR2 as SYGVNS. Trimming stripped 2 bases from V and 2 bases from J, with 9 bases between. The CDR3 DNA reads TGTGCCAGCAGTGAAACCGGGGCGAACTATGGCTACACCTTC. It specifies CASSETGANYGYTF.

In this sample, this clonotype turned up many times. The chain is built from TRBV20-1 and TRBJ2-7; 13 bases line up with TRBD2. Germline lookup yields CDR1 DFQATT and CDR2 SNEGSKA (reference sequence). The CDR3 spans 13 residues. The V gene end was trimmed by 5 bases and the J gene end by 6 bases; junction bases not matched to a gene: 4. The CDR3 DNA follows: TGCAGTGCTGCTACTAGCGGGGGGGCCGAGCAGTACTTC. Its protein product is CSAATSGGAEQYF.

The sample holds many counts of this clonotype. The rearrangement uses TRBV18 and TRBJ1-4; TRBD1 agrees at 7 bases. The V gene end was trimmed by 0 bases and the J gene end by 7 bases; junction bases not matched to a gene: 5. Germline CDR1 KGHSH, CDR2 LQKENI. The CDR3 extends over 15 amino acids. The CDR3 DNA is TGTGCCAGCTCACCACCGGGACAGTCGGGTGAAAAACTGTTTTTT. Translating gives CASSPPGQSGEKLFF.

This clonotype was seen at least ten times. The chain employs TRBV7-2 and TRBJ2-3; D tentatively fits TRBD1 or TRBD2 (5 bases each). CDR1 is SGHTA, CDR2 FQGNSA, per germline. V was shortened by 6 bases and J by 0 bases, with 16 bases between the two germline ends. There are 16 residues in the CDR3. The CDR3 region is CASRERGRESTDTQYF. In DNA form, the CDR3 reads TGTGCCAGCAGGGAACGGGGCAGGGAAAGCACAGATACGCAGTATTTT.

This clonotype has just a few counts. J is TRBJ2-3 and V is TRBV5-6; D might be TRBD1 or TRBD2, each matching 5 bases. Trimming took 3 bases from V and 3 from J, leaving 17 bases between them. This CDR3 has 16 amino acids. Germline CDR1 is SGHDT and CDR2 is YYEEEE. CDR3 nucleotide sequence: TGTGCCAGCAGCTCGGGACCATATATGAGGACAGATACGCAGTATTTT. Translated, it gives CASSSGPYMRTDTQYF.

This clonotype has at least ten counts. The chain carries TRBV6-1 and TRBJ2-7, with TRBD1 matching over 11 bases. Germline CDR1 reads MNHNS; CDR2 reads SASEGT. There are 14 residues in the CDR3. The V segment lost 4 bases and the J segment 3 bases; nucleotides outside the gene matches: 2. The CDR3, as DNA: TGTGCCAGCAGTGGGGGGACAGGGGGCTACGAGCAGTACTTC. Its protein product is CASSGGTGGYEQYF.

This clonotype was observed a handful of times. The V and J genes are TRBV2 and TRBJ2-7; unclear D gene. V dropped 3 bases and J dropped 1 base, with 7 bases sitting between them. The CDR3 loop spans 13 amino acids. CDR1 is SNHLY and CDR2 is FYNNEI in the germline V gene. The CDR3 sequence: CASSEGMSYEQYF. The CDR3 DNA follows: TGTGCCAGCAGTGAGGGGATGTCCTACGAGCAGTACTTC.

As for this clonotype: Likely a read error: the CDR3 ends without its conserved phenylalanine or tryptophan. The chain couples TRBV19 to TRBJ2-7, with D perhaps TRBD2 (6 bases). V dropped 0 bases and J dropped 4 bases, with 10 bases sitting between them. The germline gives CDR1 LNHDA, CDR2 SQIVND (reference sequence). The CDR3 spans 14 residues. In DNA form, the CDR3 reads TGTGCCAGTAGTATAGATCTGGAGGGATACGAGCAGTACCTC. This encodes CASSIDLEGYEQYL.

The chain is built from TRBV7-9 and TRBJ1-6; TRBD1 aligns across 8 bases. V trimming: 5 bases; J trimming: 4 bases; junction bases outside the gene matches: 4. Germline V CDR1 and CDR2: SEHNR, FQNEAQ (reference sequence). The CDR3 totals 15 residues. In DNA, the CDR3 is TGTGCCAGCAGCCCAGGGGGCGCTTATAATTCACCCCTCCACTTT. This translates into CASSPGGAYNSPLHF.

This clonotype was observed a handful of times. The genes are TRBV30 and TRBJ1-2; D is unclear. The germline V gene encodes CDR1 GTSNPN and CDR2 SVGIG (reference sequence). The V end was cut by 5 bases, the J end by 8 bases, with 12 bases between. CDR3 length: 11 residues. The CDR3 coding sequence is TGTGCCTGGGACCAACGCTGGGGCTACACCTTC. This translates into CAWDQRWGYTF. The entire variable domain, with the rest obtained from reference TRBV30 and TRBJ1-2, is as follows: SQTIHQWPATLVQPVGSPLSLECTVEGTSNPNLYWYRQAAGRGLQLLFYSVGIGQISSEVPQNLSASRPQDRQFILSSKKLLLSDSGFYLCAWDQRWGYTFGSGTRLTVV.

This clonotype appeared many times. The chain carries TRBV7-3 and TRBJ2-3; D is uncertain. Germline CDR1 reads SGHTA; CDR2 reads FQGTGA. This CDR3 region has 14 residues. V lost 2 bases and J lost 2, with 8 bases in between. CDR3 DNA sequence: TGTGCCAGCAGCTTAGGGTGGGACACAGATACGCAGTATTTT. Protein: CASSLGWDTDTQYF. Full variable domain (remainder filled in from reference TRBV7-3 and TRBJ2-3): GAGVSQTPSNKVTEKGKYVELRCDPISGHTALYWYRQSLGQGPEFLIYFQGTGAADDSGLPNDRFFAVRPEGSVSTLKIQRTERGDSAVYLCASSLGWDTDTQYFGPGTRLTVL.

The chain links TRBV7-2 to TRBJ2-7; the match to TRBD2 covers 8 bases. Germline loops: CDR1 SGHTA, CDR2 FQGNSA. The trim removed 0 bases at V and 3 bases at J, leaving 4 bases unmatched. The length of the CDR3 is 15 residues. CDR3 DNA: TGTGCCAGCAGCTTAGCCCCGGGACTAGGCTACGAGCAGTACTTC. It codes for CASSLAPGLGYEQYF.

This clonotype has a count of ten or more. CDR3 coding DNA: TGTGCCAACAGGGAGGCGCGGGGAGAGACCCAGTACTTC. Its translation is CANREARGETQYF. The rearrangement links TRBV11-2 to TRBJ2-5; perhaps D is TRBD1 or TRBD2 (6 bases each). This CDR3 region has 13 residues. Per the germline V gene, CDR1 is SGHAT and CDR2 is FQNNGV. Trimming cost V 10 bases and J 4 bases, with 16 bases left between them.

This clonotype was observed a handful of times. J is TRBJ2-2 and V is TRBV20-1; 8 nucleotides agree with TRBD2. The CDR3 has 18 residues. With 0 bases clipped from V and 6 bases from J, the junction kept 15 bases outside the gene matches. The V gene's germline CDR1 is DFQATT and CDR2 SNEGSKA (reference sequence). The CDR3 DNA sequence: TGCAGTGCTAGAGATCCCCTAGCGGGTTCGAGTGGGGCCGGGGAGCTGTTTTTT. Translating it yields CSARDPLAGSSGAGELFF.